Shown below are 3 T cell receptor beta chains from a single sample sequenced in a study of identical twins. TCRdb called the 5' RACE reads again in MiXCR, with one record for every CDR3 protein. Of about 190,000 distinct CDR3 sequences listed, about a sixth are singletons. These same records also appear under a second study, on T cells expressing NK-cell markers.

Sequences were obtained from CD8+ T cells sorted from blood. Source of these receptors: a woman under 30 in good health.

In this sample, this clonotype turned up many times. The chain uses TRBV9 and TRBJ1-2, with 7 bases aligning to TRBD1. CDR3 length: 12 amino acids. The V gene end was trimmed by 5 bases and the J gene end by 8 bases; junction bases not matched to a gene: 6. Germline-derived CDR1 and CDR2 are SGDLS and YYNGEE. CDR3 in DNA: TGTGCCAGCAGTGACAGGGTGTACGGCTACACCTTC. Translating gives CASSDRVYGYTF.

The chain combines TRBV27 with TRBJ2-7, with 11 bases aligning to TRBD1. Germline values: CDR1 MNHEY, CDR2 SMNVEV (reference sequence). The junction had 4 bases not matched to a gene; V was cut back by 6 bases and J by 3 bases. The CDR3 is 14 residues long. CDR3 DNA sequence: TGTGCCAGCAGCCGAGGGACAGGGGGCTACGAGCAGTACTTC. Translation gives CASSRGTGGYEQYF.

This clonotype was recorded a few times. The genes are TRBV7-2 and TRBJ2-7; 9 positions match TRBD2. The CDR3 spans 15 residues. Germline CDR1 and CDR2: SGHTA and FQGNSA. V was pared by 1 base and J by 4 bases, with 5 bases of the junction left unmatched. The CDR3 coding sequence is TGTGCCAGCAGCTTAGTCGGTAGCGGGAGTTACGAGCAGTACTTC. It specifies CASSLVGSGSYEQYF.